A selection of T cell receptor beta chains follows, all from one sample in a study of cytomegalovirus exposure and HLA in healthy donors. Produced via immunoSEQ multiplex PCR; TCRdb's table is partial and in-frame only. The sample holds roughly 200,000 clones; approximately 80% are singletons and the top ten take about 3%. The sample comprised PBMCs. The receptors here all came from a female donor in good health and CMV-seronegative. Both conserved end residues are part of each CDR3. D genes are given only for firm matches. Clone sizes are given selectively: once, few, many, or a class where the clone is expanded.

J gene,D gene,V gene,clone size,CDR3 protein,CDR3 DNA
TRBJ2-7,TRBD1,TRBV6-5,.,CASDGTGSSYEQYF,TGTGCCAGCGACGGGACAGGGTCTTCCTACGAGCAGTACTTC
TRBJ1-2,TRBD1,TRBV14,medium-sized,CASSRGYRGEGGYTF,TGTGCCAGCAGCCGCGGCTACAGGGGCGAGGGTGGCTACACCTTC
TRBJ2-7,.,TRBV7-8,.,CASSLEGEISYEQYF,TGTGCCAGCAGCTTAGAGGGGGAGATCTCCTACGAGCAGTACTTC
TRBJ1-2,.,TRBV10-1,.,CASGRVGYGYTF,TGCGCCAGCGGCAGGGTAGGCTATGGCTACACCTTC
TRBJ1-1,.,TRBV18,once,CASSFSGKQNTEAFF,TGTGCCAGCTCATTCTCAGGGAAGCAGAACACTGAAGCTTTCTTT
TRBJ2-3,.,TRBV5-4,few,CASSTGFTDTQYF,TGTGCCAGCAGCACAGGGTTCACAGATACGCAGTATTTT
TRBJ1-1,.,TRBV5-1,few,CASSLRAGAPMNTEAFF,TGCGCCAGCAGCTTGAGGGCGGGGGCCCCGATGAACACTGAAGCTTTCTTT
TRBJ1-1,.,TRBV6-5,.,CASRKSGDTEAFF,TGTGCCAGCAGAAAAAGCGGGGACACTGAAGCTTTCTTT
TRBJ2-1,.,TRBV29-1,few,CSVGQDPLREQFF,TGCAGCGTTGGACAGGACCCGCTGCGCGAGCAGTTCTTC
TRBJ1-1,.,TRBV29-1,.,CSVEVQNTEAFF,TGCAGCGTTGAAGTCCAGAACACTGAAGCTTTCTTT
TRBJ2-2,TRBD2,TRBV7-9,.,CASSTRTSGSVYTGELFF,TGTGCCAGCAGCACTAGGACTAGCGGGAGCGTATACACCGGGGAGCTGTTTTTT
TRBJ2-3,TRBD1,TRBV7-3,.,CASSQGDRDLDTQYF,TGTGCCAGCAGCCAGGGGGACAGGGACCTAGATACGCAGTATTTT
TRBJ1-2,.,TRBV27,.,CASSFGGQNYGYTF,TGTGCCAGCAGTTTTGGCGGCCAAAACTATGGCTACACCTTC
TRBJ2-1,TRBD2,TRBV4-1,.,CASSQRTSGSSLYNEQFF,TGCGCCAGCAGCCAACGGACTAGCGGGAGTTCTCTCTACAATGAGCAGTTCTTC
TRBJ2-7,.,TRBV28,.,CASSFSGYEQYF,TGTGCCAGCAGTTTCTCCGGTTACGAGCAGTACTTC
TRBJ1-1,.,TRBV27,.,CASSLSTGYTEAFF,TGTGCCAGCAGTTTGTCTACAGGCTACACTGAAGCTTTCTTT
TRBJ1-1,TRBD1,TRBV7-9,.,CASSLEGANTEAFF,TGTGCCAGCAGCTTAGAGGGGGCTAACACTGAAGCTTTCTTT
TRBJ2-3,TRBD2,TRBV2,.,CASDPFSSGGFTDTQYF,TGTGCCAGCGACCCCTTTTCTAGCGGGGGATTCACAGATACGCAGTATTTT
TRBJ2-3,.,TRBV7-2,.,CASSRKFEGDTQYF,TGTGCCAGCAGCCGAAAATTCGAGGGAGATACGCAGTATTTT
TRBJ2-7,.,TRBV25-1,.,CASSVVRGEQYF,TGTGCCAGCAGTGTAGTTCGCGGCGAGCAGTACTTC
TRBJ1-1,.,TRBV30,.,CAWSPGDTEAFF,TGTGCCTGGAGTCCAGGGGACACTGAAGCTTTCTTT
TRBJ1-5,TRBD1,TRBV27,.,CASSPTQGVSNQPQHF,TGTGCCAGCAGCCCTACCCAGGGGGTGAGCAATCAGCCCCAGCATTTT
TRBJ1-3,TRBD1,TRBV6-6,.,CASSYGTAGNTIYF,TGTGCCAGCAGTTACGGGACAGCAGGAAACACCATATATTTT
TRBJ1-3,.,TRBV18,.,CASSPLEASSGNTIYF,TGTGCCAGCTCACCTTTGGAGGCGAGCTCTGGAAACACCATATATTTT
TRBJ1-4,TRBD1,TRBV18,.,CASSPPDRGHEKLFF,TGTGCCAGCTCACCACCGGACAGGGGGCATGAAAAACTGTTTTTT
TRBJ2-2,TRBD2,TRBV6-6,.,CASSYGTSGVTGELFF,TGTGCCAGCAGTTACGGGACTAGCGGGGTCACCGGGGAGCTGTTTTTT
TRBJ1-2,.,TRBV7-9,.,CASSLAQTGGYTF,TGTGCCAGCAGCTTAGCCCAAACGGGGGGCTACACCTTC
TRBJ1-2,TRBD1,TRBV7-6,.,CASGTGQGNYGYTF,TGTGCCAGCGGGACCGGACAGGGGAACTATGGCTACACCTTC
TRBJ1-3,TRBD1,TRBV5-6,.,CASSLEWDSSDSGNTIYF,TGTGCCAGCAGCTTGGAATGGGACAGCTCTGACTCTGGAAACACCATATATTTT
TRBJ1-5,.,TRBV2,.,CASSEGQGHQPQHF,TGTGCCAGCAGTGAAGGCCAGGGCCATCAGCCCCAGCATTTT